What follows are 19 T cell receptor beta chains derived from one specimen sequenced in a study of Ad26.COV2.S vaccination and SARS-CoV-2 variants. Treatment specified: some 20 received Ad26.COV2.S at low or high dose, single or two shots; 5 received placebo; per-sample allocation not given. Sampling happened 63 days after the first vaccine or placebo injection. Using immunoSEQ multiplex PCR, the repertoire was profiled, and TCRdb retains in-frame clones only, with some absent. The sample contains around 450,000 clones, approximately 88% of which appear only once. The starting material was peripheral blood, obtained in a trial of Ad26.COV2.S vaccine versus placebo. The receptors were sampled from a person aged 18 to 65 who received the Ad26.COV2.S COVID-19 vaccine or a placebo.

In its sample, this clone was seen a few times. V gene TRBV5-5 combines with J gene TRBJ2-1, with 10 bases lining up with TRBD1. The CDR3 has 16 residues. The germline CDR1 and CDR2 sequences are SGHKS and YYEKEE (reference sequence). With V trimmed by 0 bases and J by 2 bases, 2 bases remained unmatched. In DNA form, the CDR3 reads TGTGCCAGCAGCTTGGTGGGGACAGGGGCCTACAATGAGCAGTTCTTC. It translates to CASSLVGTGAYNEQFF.

The chain combines TRBV11-2 with TRBJ2-3; D ambiguous. CDR1 and CDR2 from the germline V gene are SGHAT and FQNNGV. Trimming cost V 1 base and J 6 bases, with 14 bases left between them. CDR3 size: 15 residues. The CDR3 bases are TGTGCCAGCAGCTTAGGCGCCACAGCCGGGGATACGCAGTATTTT. Translation: CASSLGATAGDTQYF.

This clone has just a few counts. The DNA of the CDR3 is TGTGCCAGTAGTACGGCGAAGAGAGTAGGGGATCTGAATCAGCCCCAGCATTTT. Protein product: CASSTAKRVGDLNQPQHF. The chain is built from TRBV19 and TRBJ1-5, with D possibly matching TRBD1 (5 bases). The germline V gene has CDR1 LNHDA and CDR2 SQIVND (reference sequence). The V gene lost 4 bases and the J gene lost 4 bases, with 23 bases spanning the gap. The CDR3 consists of 18 residues.

The chain employs TRBV5-1 and TRBJ1-2; 7 bases fit TRBD1. Germline V gene lookup returns CDR1 SGHRS and CDR2 YFSETQ. V shed 5 bases and J 3 bases; nucleotides not matched to a gene: 4. This CDR3 has 13 residues. CDR3 sequence: CASSEGGDYGYTF. CDR3 sequence (DNA): TGCGCCAGCAGTGAAGGGGGCGACTATGGCTACACCTTC. Together with reference TRBV5-1 and TRBJ1-2, the CDR3 gives the full variable domain: KAGVTQTPRYLIKTRGQQVTLSCSPISGHRSVSWYQQTPGQGLQFLFEYFSETQRNKGNFPGRFSGRQFSNSRSEMNVSTLELGDSALYLCASSEGGDYGYTFGSGTRLTVV.

The V call is TRBV7-2, the J call TRBJ2-7, with D possibly matching TRBD1 (6 bases). V lost 5 bases and J 1 base, leaving 18 bases between the germline ends. This CDR3 is 16 amino acids long. The germline gives CDR1 SGHTA, CDR2 FQGNSA. The DNA of the CDR3 is TGTGCCAGCAGCCTACGATTGGGGGCAGGGTCCTACGAGCAGTACTTC. Translating gives CASSLRLGAGSYEQYF.

This clone was found once. This chain joins TRBV10-2 and TRBJ1-1; D is unresolved. This CDR3 contains 12 residues. In germline, CDR1 is WSHSY, CDR2 SAAADI. V dropped 6 bases and J dropped 0 bases, with 5 bases sitting between them. CDR3 region: CASRGLNTEAFF. CDR3 sequence (DNA): TGCGCCAGCAGGGGATTGAACACTGAAGCTTTCTTT.

A single count supports this clone. The rearrangement links TRBV6-4 to TRBJ2-5, with D perhaps matching TRBD1 (6 bases). The CDR3 loop spans 13 amino acids. V lost 7 bases and J 2 bases, leaving 11 bases between the germline ends. Germline assignment: CDR1 MRHNA and CDR2 SNTAGT. Here the CDR3 reads CASKKTGQETQYF. CDR3 nucleotides: TGTGCCAGCAAGAAGACAGGTCAAGAGACCCAGTACTTC.

The chain is built from TRBV11-2 and TRBJ1-1; no reliable D call. CDR1 is SGHAT and CDR2 is FQNNGV in the germline V gene. V shed 7 bases and J shed 1 base, with 7 bases lying between them. CDR3 length: 12 amino acids. For the CDR3, the DNA is TGTGCCAGCAACAGACCGAACACTGAAGCTTTCTTT. It is translated as CASNRPNTEAFF.

This sequence joins TRBV5-1 and TRBJ1-2; no clear D. This CDR3 has 15 residues. Germline loops: CDR1 SGHRS, CDR2 YFSETQ. V lost 5 bases to trimming and J lost 4 bases, with 18 bases between them. CDR3 residues: CASSWSDVNSYGYTF. The CDR3 coding sequence is TGCGCCAGCAGTTGGTCAGACGTAAACTCCTATGGCTACACCTTC.

The chain employs TRBV11-2 and TRBJ2-5, with D possibly being TRBD1 (6 bases). Trimming shortened V by 5 bases and J by 4 bases, and 14 bases separated the two germline ends. There are 14 residues in the CDR3. In germline, CDR1 is SGHAT, CDR2 FQNNGV. The CDR3 sequence: CASSAQGGGETQYF. For the CDR3, the DNA is TGTGCCAGCAGCGCACAGGGCGGCGGAGAGACCCAGTACTTC.

V and J are TRBV4-3 and TRBJ1-1; D gene uncertain. The CDR3 runs 13 residues. V was pared by 2 bases and J by 6 bases, with 10 bases between. Germline CDR1 reads LGHNA; CDR2 reads YSLEER. CDR3 sequence: CASSQTSGAEAFF. The CDR3 DNA follows: TGCGCCAGCAGCCAAACGAGCGGGGCTGAAGCTTTCTTT.

The chain couples TRBV9 to TRBJ1-2, with 9 nucleotides matching TRBD1. The CDR3 is made up of 14 amino acids. Germline lookup yields CDR1 SGDLS and CDR2 YYNGEE. Trimming removed 4 bases from V and 12 bases from J; junction bases left unmatched: 13. The CDR3 loop is CASSSMRDRQGDTF. The DNA of the CDR3 is TGTGCCAGCAGCTCCATGCGGGACAGACAGGGGGACACCTTC.

The chain joins TRBV5-1 to TRBJ1-1; no reliable D call. CDR3 size: 16 residues. Germline loops: CDR1 SGHRS, CDR2 YFSETQ. V lost 0 bases to trimming and J lost 1 base, with 13 bases between them. The CDR3 region is CASSLEAGSPNTEAFF. In DNA form, the CDR3 reads TGCGCCAGCAGCTTGGAGGCAGGATCACCGAACACTGAAGCTTTCTTT.

The genes are TRBV6-2 or TRBV6-3 and TRBJ2-1, with D unresolved. V lost 2 bases, J lost 3 bases, and 11 bases lay in between. Germline V gene sequence: CDR1 MNHEY, CDR2 SVGEGT. The CDR3 sequence is 15 residues long. The CDR3 DNA reads as TGTGCCAGCAGTTACGATCAGAGTCTCTACAATGAGCAGTTCTTC. Amino acid sequence: CASSYDQSLYNEQFF.

The gene calls are TRBV7-9 and TRBJ1-2, with 7 bases lining up with TRBD1. The CDR3 runs to 17 residues. Trimming cost V 8 bases and J 0 bases; bases outside gene matches: 15. Germline values: CDR1 SEHNR, CDR2 FQNEAQ (reference sequence). DNA for the CDR3: TGTGCCAGCTTTCCATTAGGGCAGGGGGTACCTAACTATGGCTACACCTTC. This codes for CASFPLGQGVPNYGYTF.

This sequence joins TRBV9 and TRBJ2-7, with D possibly being TRBD1 (6 bases). The germline gives CDR1 SGDLS, CDR2 YYNGEE. V was trimmed by 0 bases and J by 2 bases, leaving 9 bases between them. The CDR3 totals 14 residues. For the CDR3, the DNA is TGTGCCAGCAGCGTAGGGGGGACAACCTACGAGCAGTACTTC. Its translation: CASSVGGTTYEQYF.

The V call is TRBV9, the J call TRBJ2-7; D assignment may be TRBD1 or TRBD2 (5 bases each). The CDR3 spans 15 residues. The germline V gene has CDR1 SGDLS and CDR2 YYNGEE. The V and J ends lost 4 bases and 3 bases respectively, with 17 bases between them. The CDR3 spells CASSPSSRTIYEQYF. The CDR3 nucleotides read TGTGCCAGCAGCCCTAGCTCCAGGACAATCTACGAGCAGTACTTC.

V gene TRBV6-4 combines with J gene TRBJ1-2, with D perhaps matching TRBD1 (6 bases). The V gene's germline CDR1 is MRHNA and CDR2 SNTAGT. Trimming removed 6 bases at V and 6 bases at J, with 17 bases between. The CDR3 has 14 amino acids. DNA of the CDR3: TGTGCCAGCAGCCCCGGGACAATTGATGATGGCTACACCTTC. Its protein product is CASSPGTIDDGYTF.

This clone was detected only once. Mismatch with germline at one junction end may stem from a read error. The chain joins TRBV28 to TRBJ1-6; unclear D gene. Germline V gene data show CDR1 as MDHEN and CDR2 as SYDVKM. The CDR3 extends over 13 amino acids. The CDR3 reads CASSPSYYSPLHF. CDR3 in DNA: TGTGCCAGCAGCCCTTCCTATTATTCACCCCTCCACTTT. Full variable domain (missing parts from reference TRBV28 and TRBJ1-6): DVKVTQSSRYLVKRTGEKVFLECVQDMDHENMFWYRQDPGLGLRLIYFSYDVKMKEKGDIPEGYSVSREKKERFSLILESASTNQTSMYLCASSPSYYSPLHFGNGTRLTVT.